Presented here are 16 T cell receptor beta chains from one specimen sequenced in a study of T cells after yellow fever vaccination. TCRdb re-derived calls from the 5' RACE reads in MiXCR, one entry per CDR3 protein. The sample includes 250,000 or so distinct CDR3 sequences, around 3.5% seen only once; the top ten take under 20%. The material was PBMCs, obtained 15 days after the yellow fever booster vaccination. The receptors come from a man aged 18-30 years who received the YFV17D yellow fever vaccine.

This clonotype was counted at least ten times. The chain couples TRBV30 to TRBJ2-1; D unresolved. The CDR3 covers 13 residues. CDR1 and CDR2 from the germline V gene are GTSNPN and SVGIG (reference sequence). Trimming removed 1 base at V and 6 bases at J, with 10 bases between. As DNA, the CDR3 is TGTGCCTGGAGTGGGATGGGCGGCAATGAGCAGTTCTTC. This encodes CAWSGMGGNEQFF.

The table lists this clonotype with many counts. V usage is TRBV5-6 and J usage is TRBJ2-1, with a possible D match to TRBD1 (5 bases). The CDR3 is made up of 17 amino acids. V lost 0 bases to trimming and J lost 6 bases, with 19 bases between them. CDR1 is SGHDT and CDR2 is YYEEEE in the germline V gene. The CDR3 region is CASSLVWGRVKANEQFF. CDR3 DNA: TGTGCCAGCAGCTTGGTCTGGGGCAGGGTTAAGGCCAATGAGCAGTTCTTC. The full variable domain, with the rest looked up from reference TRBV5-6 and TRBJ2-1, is DAGVTQSPTHLIKTRGQQVTLRCSPKSGHDTVSWYQQALGQGPQFIFQYYEEEERQRGNFPDRFSGHQFPNYSSELNVNALLLGDSALYLCASSLVWGRVKANEQFFGPGTRLTVL.

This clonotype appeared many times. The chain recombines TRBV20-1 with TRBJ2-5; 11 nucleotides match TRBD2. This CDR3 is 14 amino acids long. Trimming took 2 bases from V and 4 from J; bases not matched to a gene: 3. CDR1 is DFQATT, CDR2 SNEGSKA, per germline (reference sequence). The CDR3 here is CSARLAGGAETQYF. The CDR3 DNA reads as TGCAGTGCTAGATTAGCGGGGGGGGCAGAGACCCAGTACTTC.

This CDR3 is CATSRDVVAGGETQYF. As DNA, the CDR3 is TGTGCCACCAGCAGAGATGTGGTAGCGGGGGGGGAGACCCAGTACTTC. This chain connects TRBV15 to TRBJ2-5; 11 bases map to TRBD2. There are 16 residues in the CDR3. The germline V gene encodes CDR1 LNHNV and CDR2 YYDKDF (reference sequence). V lost 0 bases, J lost 5 bases, and 5 bases stayed unmatched.

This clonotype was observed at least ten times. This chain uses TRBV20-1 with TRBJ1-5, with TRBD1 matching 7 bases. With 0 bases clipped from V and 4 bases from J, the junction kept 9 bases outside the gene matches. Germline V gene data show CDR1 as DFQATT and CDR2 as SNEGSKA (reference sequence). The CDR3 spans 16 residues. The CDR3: CSARDRIGTENQPQHF. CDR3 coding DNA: TGCAGTGCTAGAGATCGGATTGGGACAGAGAATCAGCCCCAGCATTTT.

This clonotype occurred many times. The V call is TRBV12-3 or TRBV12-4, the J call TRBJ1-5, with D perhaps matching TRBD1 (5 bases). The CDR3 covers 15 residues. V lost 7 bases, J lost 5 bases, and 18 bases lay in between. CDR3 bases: TGTGCCAGCACTCAACAGGAAGGGGACTATCAGCCCCAGCATTTT. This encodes CASTQQEGDYQPQHF.

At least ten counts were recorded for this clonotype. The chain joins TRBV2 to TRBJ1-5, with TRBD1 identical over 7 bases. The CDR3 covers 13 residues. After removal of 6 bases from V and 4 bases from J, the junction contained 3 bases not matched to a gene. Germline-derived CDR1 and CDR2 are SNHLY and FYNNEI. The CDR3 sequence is CASRRDSNQPQHF. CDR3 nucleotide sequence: TGTGCCAGCAGGCGGGACAGTAATCAGCCCCAGCATTTT.

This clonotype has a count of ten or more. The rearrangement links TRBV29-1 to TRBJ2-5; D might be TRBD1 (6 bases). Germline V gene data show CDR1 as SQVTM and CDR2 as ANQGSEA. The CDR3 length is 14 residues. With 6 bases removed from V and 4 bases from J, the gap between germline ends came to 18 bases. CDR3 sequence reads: CSVERDRSGETQYF. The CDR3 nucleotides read TGCAGCGTCGAGAGAGACAGGTCGGGAGAGACCCAGTACTTC.

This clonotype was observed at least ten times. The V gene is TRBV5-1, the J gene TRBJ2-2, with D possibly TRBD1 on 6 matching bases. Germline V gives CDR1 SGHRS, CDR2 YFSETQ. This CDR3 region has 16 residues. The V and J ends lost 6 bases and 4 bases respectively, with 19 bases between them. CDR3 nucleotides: TGCGCCAGCATGCCTTTACAGGGTCGAAGCACCGGGGAGCTGTTTTTT. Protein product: CASMPLQGRSTGELFF. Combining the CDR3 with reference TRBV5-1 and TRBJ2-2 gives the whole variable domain KAGVTQTPRYLIKTRGQQVTLSCSPISGHRSVSWYQQTPGQGLQFLFEYFSETQRNKGNFPGRFSGRQFSNSRSEMNVSTLELGDSALYLCASMPLQGRSTGELFFGEGSRLTVL.

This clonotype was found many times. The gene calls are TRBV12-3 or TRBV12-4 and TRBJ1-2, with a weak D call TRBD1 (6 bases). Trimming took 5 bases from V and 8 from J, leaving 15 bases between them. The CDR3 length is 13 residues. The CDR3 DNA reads TGTGCCAGCAGTCCAGAAACAGGGTACGGCTACACCTTC. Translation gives CASSPETGYGYTF.

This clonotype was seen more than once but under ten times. CDR3 coding DNA: TGCGCCAGCAGCCAAATTGAGGACAGGGCTTATGAGCAGTTCTTC. It specifies CASSQIEDRAYEQFF. This rearrangement joins TRBV4-3 to TRBJ2-1; TRBD1 matches at 8 bases. The CDR3 sequence is 15 residues long. Per germline, CDR1 LGHNA and CDR2 YSLEER. The J segment lost 8 bases and the V segment lost 2 bases, leaving 8 bases of the junction unmatched.

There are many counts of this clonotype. The CDR3 DNA follows: TGCAGTGCTAGGACCGTCCTCTCTGGAAACACCATATATTTT. Translating gives CSARTVLSGNTIYF. The chain employs TRBV20-1 and TRBJ1-3, with D hard to call. Trimming pared 3 bases from V and 0 bases from J, leaving 9 bases between. The CDR3 totals 14 residues. The V gene's germline CDR1 is DFQATT and CDR2 SNEGSKA (reference sequence).

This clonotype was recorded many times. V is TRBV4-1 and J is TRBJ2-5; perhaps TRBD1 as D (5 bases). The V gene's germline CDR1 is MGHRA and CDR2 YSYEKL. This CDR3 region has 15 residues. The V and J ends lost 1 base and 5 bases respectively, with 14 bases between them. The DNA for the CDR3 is TGCGCCAGCAGCCAAGGAAGCAGGGCTTGGGAGACCCAGTACTTC. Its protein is CASSQGSRAWETQYF.

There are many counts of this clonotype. CDR3 coding DNA: TGTGCCAGCAGGCATACGGGTAGCGGGAATGAGCAGTTCTTC. Residues: CASRHTGSGNEQFF. The chain links TRBV7-2 to TRBJ2-1; 7 bases are shared with TRBD2. CDR3 length: 14 residues. V was clipped by 6 bases and J by 7 bases; unmatched bases: 9. CDR1 is SGHTA and CDR2 is FQGNSA in the germline V gene.

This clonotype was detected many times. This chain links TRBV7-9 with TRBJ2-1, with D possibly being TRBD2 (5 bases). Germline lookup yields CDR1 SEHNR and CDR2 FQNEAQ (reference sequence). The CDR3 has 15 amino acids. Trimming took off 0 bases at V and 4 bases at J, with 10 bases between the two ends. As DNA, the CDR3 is TGTGCCAGCAGCTTAGCGAGCGGACCTTACAATGAGCAGTTCTTC. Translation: CASSLASGPYNEQFF.

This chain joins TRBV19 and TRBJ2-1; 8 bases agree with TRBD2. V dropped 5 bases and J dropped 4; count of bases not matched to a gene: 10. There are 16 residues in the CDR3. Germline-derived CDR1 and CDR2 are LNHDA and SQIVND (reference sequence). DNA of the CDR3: TGTGCCAGTAGTCCGGGCGGGGGGACTCTATACAATGAGCAGTTCTTC. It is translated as CASSPGGGTLYNEQFF.